The TCR beta chain described here comes from a study of blood T cells in healthy people across ages. The CDR3 covers 14 residues. The V end was cut by 3 bases, the J end by 0 bases, with 11 bases between. Germline V CDR1 and CDR2: DFQATT, SNEGSKA (reference sequence). A second about 7 to 12 cycle PCR used barcoded and J-beta primers. TCRdb processed the 5' RACE reads anew with MiXCR; each CDR3 protein has one entry. The sample records over 950,000 distinct CDR3 sequences, around 54% being singletons. Comments on this clonotype: Its target is unknown.

Study-wide results and limits: Strong correlation existed between TCR beta diversity and naive T cell percentage.

The source is a woman aged 60 to 75 in good health. Sequencing was carried out using blood. The chain joins TRBV20-1 to TRBJ1-1, with D uncertain. Here the CDR3 DNA reads TGCAGTGCTAGGCCAGGCTACATGAACACTGAAGCTTTCTTT. It yields the protein CSARPGYMNTEAFF.